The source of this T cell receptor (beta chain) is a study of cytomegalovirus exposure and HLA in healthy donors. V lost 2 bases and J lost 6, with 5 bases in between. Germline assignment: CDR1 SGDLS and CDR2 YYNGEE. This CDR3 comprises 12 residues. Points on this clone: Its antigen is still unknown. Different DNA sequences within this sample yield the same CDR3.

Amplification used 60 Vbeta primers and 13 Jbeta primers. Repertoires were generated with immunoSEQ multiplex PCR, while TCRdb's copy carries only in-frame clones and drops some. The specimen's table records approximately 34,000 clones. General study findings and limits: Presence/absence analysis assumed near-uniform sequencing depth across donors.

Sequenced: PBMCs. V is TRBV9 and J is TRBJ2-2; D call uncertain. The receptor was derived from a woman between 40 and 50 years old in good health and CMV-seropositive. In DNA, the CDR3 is TGTGCCAGCAGCGTCGTCGCCGGGGAGCTGTTTTTT. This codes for CASSVVAGELFF.